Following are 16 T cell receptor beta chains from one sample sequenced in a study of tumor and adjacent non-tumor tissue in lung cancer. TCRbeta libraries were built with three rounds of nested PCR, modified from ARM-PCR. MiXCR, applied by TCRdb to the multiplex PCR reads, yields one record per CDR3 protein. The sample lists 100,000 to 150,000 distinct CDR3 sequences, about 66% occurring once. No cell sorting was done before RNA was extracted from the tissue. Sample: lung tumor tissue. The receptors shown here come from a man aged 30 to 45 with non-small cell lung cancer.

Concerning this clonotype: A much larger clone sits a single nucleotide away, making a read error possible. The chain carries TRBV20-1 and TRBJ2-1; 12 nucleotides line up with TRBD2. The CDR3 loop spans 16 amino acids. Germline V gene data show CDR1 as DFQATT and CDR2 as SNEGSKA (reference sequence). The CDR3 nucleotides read TGCAGTGCTAGAGTCCCTAGCGGGAGGGCCGGATATGAGCAGTTATTC. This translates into CSARVPSGRAGYEQLF.

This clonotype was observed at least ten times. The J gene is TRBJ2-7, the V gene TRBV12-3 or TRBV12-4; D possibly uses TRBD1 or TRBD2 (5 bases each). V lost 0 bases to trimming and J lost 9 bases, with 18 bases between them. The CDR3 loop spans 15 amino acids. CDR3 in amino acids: CASSLAWDRYGLQYF. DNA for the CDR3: TGTGCCAGCAGTTTAGCGTGGGACCGCTATGGGTTGCAGTACTTC.

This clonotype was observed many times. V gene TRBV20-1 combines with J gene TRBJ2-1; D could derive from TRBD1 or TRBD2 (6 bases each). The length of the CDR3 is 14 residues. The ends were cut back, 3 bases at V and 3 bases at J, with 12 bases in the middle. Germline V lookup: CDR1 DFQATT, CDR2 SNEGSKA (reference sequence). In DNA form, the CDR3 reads TGCAGTGCTAGGGCCGCGGGACACTACAATGAGCAGTTCTTC. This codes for CSARAAGHYNEQFF.

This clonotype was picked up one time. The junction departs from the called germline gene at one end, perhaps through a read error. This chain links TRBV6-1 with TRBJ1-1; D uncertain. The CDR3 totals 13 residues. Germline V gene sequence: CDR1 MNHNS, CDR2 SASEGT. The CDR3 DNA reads TGTGCCAGCGGTCGGACCGCGAACACCGAAGCGTTCTTT. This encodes CASGRTANTEAFF.

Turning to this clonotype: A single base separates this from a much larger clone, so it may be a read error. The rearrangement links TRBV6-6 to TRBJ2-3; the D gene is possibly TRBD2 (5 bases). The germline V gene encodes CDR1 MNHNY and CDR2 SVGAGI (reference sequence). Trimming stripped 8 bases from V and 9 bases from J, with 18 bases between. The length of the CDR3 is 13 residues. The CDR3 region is CASGRAVVETQYF. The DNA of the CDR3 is TGTGCCAGCGGGCGGGCTGTAGTGGAAACGCAGTATTTT.

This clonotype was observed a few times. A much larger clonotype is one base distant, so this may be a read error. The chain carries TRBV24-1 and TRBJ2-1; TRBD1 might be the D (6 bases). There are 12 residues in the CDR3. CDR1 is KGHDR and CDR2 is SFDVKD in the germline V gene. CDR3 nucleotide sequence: TGTGCCACCAGTGTTCAGGGGTATGAGCAGTTATTC. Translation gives CATSVQGYEQLF.

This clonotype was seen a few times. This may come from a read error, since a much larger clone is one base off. CDR3 sequence reads: CASRSGSGDQLQHF. The CDR3 nucleotides are TGTGCCAGCAGATCGGGTTCAGGGGATCAGCTCCAGCATTTT. The chain has TRBV6-5 and TRBJ1-5; tentatively, D is TRBD1 (6 bases). The CDR3 totals 14 residues. CDR1 and CDR2 (germline): MNHEY, SVGAGI.

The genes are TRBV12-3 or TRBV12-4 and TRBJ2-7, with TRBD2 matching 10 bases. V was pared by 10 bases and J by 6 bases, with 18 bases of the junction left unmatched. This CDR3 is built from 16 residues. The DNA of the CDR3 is TGTGCCAACGGTCACGGGACTAGCGAGGGGGTTACCGAGCAGTACTTC. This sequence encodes CANGHGTSEGVTEQYF.

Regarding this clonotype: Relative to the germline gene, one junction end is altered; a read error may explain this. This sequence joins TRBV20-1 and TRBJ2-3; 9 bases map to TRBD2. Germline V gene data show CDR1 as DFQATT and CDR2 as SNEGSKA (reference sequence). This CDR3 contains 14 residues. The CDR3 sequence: CSATAGGPTDMQYF. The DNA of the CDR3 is TGCAGTGCTACGGCGGGGGGGCCGACAGATATGCAGTATTTT.

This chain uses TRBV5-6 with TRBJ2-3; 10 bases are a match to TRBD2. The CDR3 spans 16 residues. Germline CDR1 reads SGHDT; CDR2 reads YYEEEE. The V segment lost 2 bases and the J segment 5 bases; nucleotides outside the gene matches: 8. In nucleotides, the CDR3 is TGTGCCAGCAGCTTACCAGGACTAGCGGTGGTAGATACGCAGTATTTT. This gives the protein CASSLPGLAVVDTQYF. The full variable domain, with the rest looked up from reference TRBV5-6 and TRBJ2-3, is DAGVTQSPTHLIKTRGQQVTLRCSPKSGHDTVSWYQQALGQGPQFIFQYYEEEERQRGNFPDRFSGHQFPNYSSELNVNALLLGDSALYLCASSLPGLAVVDTQYFGPGTRLTVL.

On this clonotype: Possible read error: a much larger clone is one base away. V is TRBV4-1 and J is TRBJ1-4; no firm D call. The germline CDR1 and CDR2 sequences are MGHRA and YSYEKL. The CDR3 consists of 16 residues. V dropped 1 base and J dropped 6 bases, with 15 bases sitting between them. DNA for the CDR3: TGCGCCAGCAGCCAAGTTAGTTATGGCCCGTATGAAAAACTGTTTTTT. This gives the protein CASSQVSYGPYEKLFF.

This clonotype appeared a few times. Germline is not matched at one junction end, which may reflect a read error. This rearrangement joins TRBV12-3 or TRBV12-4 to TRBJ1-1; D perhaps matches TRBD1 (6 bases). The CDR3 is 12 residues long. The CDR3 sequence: CASSLGGTEVFF. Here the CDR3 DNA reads TGCGCCAGCAGTTTGGGGGGCACTGAAGTTTTCTTT.

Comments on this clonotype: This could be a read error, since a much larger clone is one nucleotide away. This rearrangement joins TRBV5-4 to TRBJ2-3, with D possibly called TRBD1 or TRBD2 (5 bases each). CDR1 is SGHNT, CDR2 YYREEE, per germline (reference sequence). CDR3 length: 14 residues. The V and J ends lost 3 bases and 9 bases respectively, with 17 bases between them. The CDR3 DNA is TGTGCCAGCAGCTCGTTCGGGACCTTTCGCACGCAGTATTTT. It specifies CASSSFGTFRTQYF.

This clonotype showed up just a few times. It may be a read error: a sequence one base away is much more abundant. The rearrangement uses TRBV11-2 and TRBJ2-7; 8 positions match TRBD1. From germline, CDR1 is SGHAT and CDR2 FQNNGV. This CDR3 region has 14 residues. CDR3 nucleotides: TGTGCCAGCAGCTCGGACAGGGACTCCTACAAGCAGTACTTC. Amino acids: CASSSDRDSYKQYF.

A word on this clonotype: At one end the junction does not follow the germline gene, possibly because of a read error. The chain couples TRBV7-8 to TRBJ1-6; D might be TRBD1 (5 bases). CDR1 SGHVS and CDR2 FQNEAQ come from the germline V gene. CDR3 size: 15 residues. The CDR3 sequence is CACSLTSQGASPLHF. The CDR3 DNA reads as TGTGCCTGCAGCTTAACCTCACAAGGGGCATCACCCCTCCACTTT.

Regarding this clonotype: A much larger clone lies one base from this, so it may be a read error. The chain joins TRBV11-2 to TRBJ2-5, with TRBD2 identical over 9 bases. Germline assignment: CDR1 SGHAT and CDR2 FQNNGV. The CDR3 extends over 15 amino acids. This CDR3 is CASSLDSGGAETQHF. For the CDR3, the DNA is TGTGCCAGCAGCTTAGATAGCGGGGGAGCAGAGACCCAGCACTTC.